The source of this T cell receptor beta chain is a study of blood T cell repertoires in COVID-19. The CDR3 spans 13 residues. Germline values: CDR1 SGHTA, CDR2 FQGNSA. Trimming shortened V by 0 bases and J by 9 bases, and 9 bases separated the two germline ends. Sequencing used immunoSEQ multiplex PCR; TCRdb keeps in-frame clones, though not all of them. This sample has about 250,000 clones, with about four fifths found just once. This clonotype was sampled from a man in his forties or fifties who had been exposed to COVID-19. Sequencing input: PBMCs or T cells enriched from blood (not recorded which). The genes are TRBV7-2 and TRBJ2-1; possibly TRBD2 for D (5 bases). The CDR3 coding sequence is TGTGCCAGCAGCTTAGCGCCTAGCCGTGAGCAGTTCTTC. It translates to CASSLAPSREQFF.